What follows describes a single T cell receptor beta chain. Antigen: not known. This sample was included in a study of identifying expanded T cells in peripheral blood. Study-wide points: Clone count variance between roughly two-week samples rose with total template count. Over approximately two and four weeks, about 15 and 19 clones changed, versus around 1.2 between replicates.

Method: immunoSEQ multiplex PCR; TCRdb's copy keeps in-frame clones and lacks some. Of 100,000 to 150,000 clones in the sample, approximately 86% are singletons; the top ten hold approximately 8.9%. Healthy donors had no documented immune events, such as infections, while sampled. Trimming took off 5 bases at V and 2 bases at J, with 9 bases between the two ends. The CDR3 has 14 amino acids. Germline V gives CDR1 LNHDA, CDR2 SQIVND (reference sequence). The sequencing sample was made of blood. The sequence came from a person between 18 and 69 years old in good health. This chain connects TRBV19 to TRBJ2-2, with no clear D. The CDR3 DNA is TGTGCCAGTAGTGAAAGACCAAACACCGGGGAGCTGTTTTTT. It encodes CASSERPNTGELFF. The whole variable domain, remainder taken from reference TRBV19 and TRBJ2-2, is DGGITQSPKYLFRKEGQNVTLSCEQNLNHDAMYWYRQDPGQGLRLIYYSQIVNDFQKGDIAEGYSVSREKKESFPLTVTSAQKNPTAFYLCASSERPNTGELFFGEGSRLTVL.